The TCR beta chain described here comes from a study of blood T cell repertoires in COVID-19. Overall study: The samples span acute and convalescent COVID-19 from the United States, Italy and Spain. Sources were T cells, B-cell-depleted T cells, or PBMCs; the material itself was cDNA or gDNA.

Authors' analysis steps: The authors estimated nucleated cell counts from reference gene primer amplification. This table comes from immunoSEQ multiplex PCR, and its TCRdb copy is limited to in-frame clones, with some not included. The DNA was the basis for D and trimming; V, J and clone size are from that table. Of around 30,000 clones in the sample, approximately 80% were seen once. The CDR3 has 18 amino acids. Losses at the gene ends were 2 bases for V and 4 bases for J; bases not matched to a gene: 12. CDR1 SGHVS and CDR2 FNYEAQ come from the germline V gene. The V and J genes are TRBV7-6 and TRBJ2-3, with TRBD2 matching 10 bases. The source of this sequence is a human donor in a cohort sampled during active COVID-19. The sample was peripheral blood. The CDR3 nucleotides are TGTGCCAGCAGCTTAAGCCCCCCCAGCGGGGGGGTAGCAGATACGCAGTATTTT. Its protein product is CASSLSPPSGGVADTQYF. Complete variable domain (other parts from reference TRBV7-6 and TRBJ2-3): GAGVSQSPRYKVTKRGQDVALRCDPISGHVSLYWYRQALGQGPEFLTYFNYEAQQDKSGLPNDRFSAERPEGSISTLTIQRTEQRDSAMYRCASSLSPPSGGVADTQYFGPGTRLTVL.